Below are 19 T cell receptor beta chains sequenced from a single sample in a study of regulatory T cells in long-lasting Graves disease. The time point: persistent/refractory GD, antithyroid drugs over 5 years with positive TRAb. Researchers made the TCR library from RNA that was extracted from PBMCs. Building of the TCR beta libraries involved iRepertoire HTBI primers and Arm-PCR of CDR3 regions. TCRdb re-analysed the multiplex PCR reads in MiXCR, keeping a single row per CDR3 protein. The data contain roughly 450,000 distinct CDR3 sequences, around 20% of them singletons. Sequencing used peripheral blood mononuclear cells (PBMCs), obtained when the disease was refractory, from a patient treated with antithyroid drugs. The receptors originated from a female donor with Graves disease.

This clonotype was counted ten times or more. The chain recombines TRBV24-1 with TRBJ1-2; D is unresolved. This CDR3 has 11 amino acids. The germline V and J ends were trimmed by 9 bases and 7 bases, with 11 bases remaining between them. From germline, CDR1 is KGHDR and CDR2 SFDVKD. The chain's CDR3 is CATRERLGYTF. DNA for the CDR3: TGTGCCACCCGGGAGCGTCTTGGCTACACCTTC.

This clonotype was found many times. The chain joins TRBV20-1 to TRBJ2-7; 8 bases fit TRBD1. CDR1 DFQATT and CDR2 SNEGSKA come from the germline V gene (reference sequence). The CDR3 runs to 14 residues. With 0 bases clipped from V and 6 bases from J, the junction kept 7 bases outside the gene matches. CDR3 coding DNA: TGCAGTGCTAGAGAAGCAGGACAGGGCGTCGAGCAGTACTTC. It translates to CSAREAGQGVEQYF.

The chain couples TRBV10-2 to TRBJ1-1; a possible D gene is TRBD1 (5 bases). The CDR3 runs to 13 residues. In germline, CDR1 is WSHSY, CDR2 SAAADI. V was clipped by 6 bases and J by 6 bases, with 14 bases between them. CDR3 protein: CASRGGRSAEAFF. DNA of the CDR3: TGCGCCAGCAGGGGGGGGAGGTCGGCTGAAGCTTTCTTT.

J is TRBJ2-7 and V is TRBV7-9; perhaps D is TRBD1 or TRBD2 (6 bases each). Germline assignment: CDR1 SEHNR and CDR2 FQNEAQ (reference sequence). V gave up 3 bases and J gave up 4 bases, with 13 bases separating them. This CDR3 is built from 14 residues. CDR3 in amino acids: CASSLGKGGYEQYF. Written as DNA, the CDR3 is TGTGCCAGCAGCTTGGGAAAGGGGGGATACGAGCAGTACTTC.

Only a few counts were recorded for this clonotype. The chain recombines TRBV10-3 with TRBJ2-5, with D perhaps assigned TRBD1 or TRBD2 (5 bases each). Trimming took off 10 bases at V and 3 bases at J, with 21 bases between the two ends. Germline loops: CDR1 ENHRY, CDR2 SYGVKD. This CDR3 is built from 15 residues. The CDR3 DNA reads TGTGCCACTTACTCAGCCGGGACCCCAAAAGAGACCCAGTACTTC. It codes for CATYSAGTPKETQYF.

This clonotype was picked up many times. The chain joins TRBV11-2 to TRBJ1-1, with unresolved D. Deletions cut 3 bases from V and 2 bases from J, with 4 bases between. Germline CDR1 is SGHAT and CDR2 is FQNNGV. The CDR3 contains 12 residues. The CDR3, as DNA: TGTGCCAGCAGCTTTACAAACACTGAAGCTTTCTTT. Translating it yields CASSFTNTEAFF.

In its sample, this clonotype was seen many times. The V gene is TRBV20-1, the J gene TRBJ2-7; TRBD2 aligns across 7 bases. This CDR3 spans 14 amino acids. The trim removed 4 bases at V and 7 bases at J, leaving 13 bases unmatched. Germline values: CDR1 DFQATT, CDR2 SNEGSKA (reference sequence). The CDR3 spells CSANWREQGYEQYF. The CDR3 region has the DNA TGCAGTGCTAACTGGCGGGAGCAAGGTTATGAGCAGTACTTC.

This clonotype occurred a few times. V is TRBV19 and J is TRBJ1-1; D is ambiguous. The V end was cut by 2 bases, the J end by 6 bases, with 10 bases between. Germline CDR1 LNHDA, CDR2 SQIVND (reference sequence). The CDR3 extends over 13 amino acids. The CDR3 DNA sequence: TGTGCCAGTAGTATATTGGCCGGGTCTGAAGCTTTCTTT. Translating it yields CASSILAGSEAFF.

This clonotype was picked up many times. This chain connects TRBV6-5 to TRBJ2-7; TRBD1 aligns across 8 bases. CDR3 size: 15 residues. The ends lost 4 bases at V and 2 bases at J; junction bases unmatched: 7. Germline assignment: CDR1 MNHEY and CDR2 SVGAGI. The CDR3 loop reads CASSLTGTGAYEQYF. The DNA for the CDR3 is TGTGCCAGCAGTTTAACCGGGACAGGAGCCTACGAGCAGTACTTC.

This clonotype was detected only a few times. The chain employs TRBV24-1 and TRBJ2-1, with 8 positions matching TRBD2. Germline lookup yields CDR1 KGHDR and CDR2 SFDVKD. The V gene end was trimmed by 2 bases and the J gene end by 5 bases; junction bases not matched to a gene: 4. This CDR3 comprises 15 residues. The CDR3 is CATSDSAGVHNEQFF. DNA of the CDR3: TGTGCCACCAGTGATTCAGCGGGAGTTCACAATGAGCAGTTCTTC.

The genes are TRBV29-1 and TRBJ2-1, with a tentative D call TRBD2 (5 bases). Trimming shortened V by 0 bases and J by 0 bases, and 15 bases separated the two germline ends. Germline values: CDR1 SQVTM, CDR2 ANQGSEA. The CDR3 covers 17 residues. The CDR3 spells CSVEDRRTGSSYNEQFF. The CDR3 DNA reads as TGCAGCGTTGAAGATCGGAGGACTGGCAGCTCCTACAATGAGCAGTTCTTC.

This clonotype occurred many times. The chain joins TRBV7-2 to TRBJ2-5; D could derive from TRBD1 or TRBD2 (5 bases each). V lost 4 bases, J lost 2 bases, and 8 bases lay in between. Looked up from germline, CDR1 is SGHTA and CDR2 is FQGNSA. The CDR3 has 13 residues. The CDR3 bases are TGTGCCAGCAGCTGGGGACGTCAAGAGACCCAGTACTTC. It codes for CASSWGRQETQYF.

This chain uses TRBV20-1 with TRBJ2-7; a possible D gene is TRBD2 (5 bases). V lost 0 bases to trimming and J lost 1 base, with 16 bases between them. Germline CDR1 reads DFQATT; CDR2 reads SNEGSKA (reference sequence). The CDR3 totals 16 residues. CDR3: CSARERTFSTSYEQYF. In DNA form, the CDR3 reads TGCAGTGCTAGAGAGAGGACTTTCTCCACTTCCTACGAGCAGTACTTC.

This clonotype has only a few counts. The rearrangement links TRBV6-1 to TRBJ2-2, with D tentatively TRBD2 (6 bases). Germline CDR1 reads MNHNS; CDR2 reads SASEGT. The ends were cut back, 6 bases at V and 4 bases at J, with 6 bases in the middle. The CDR3 covers 12 residues. CDR3 sequence (DNA): TGTGCCAGCAGGGAGGGCACCGGGGAGCTGTTTTTT. Translated, it gives CASREGTGELFF.

The V and J genes are TRBV29-1 and TRBJ1-1; D gene uncertain. This CDR3 spans 11 amino acids. The germline CDR1 and CDR2 sequences are SQVTM and ANQGSEA. V was shortened by 5 bases and J by 12 bases, with 16 bases between the two germline ends. DNA of the CDR3: TGCAGCGTTTCGCTTGGCAGCGCGACTTTCTTT. Translating gives CSVSLGSATFF.

The chain has TRBV15 and TRBJ1-2; 8 nucleotides align to TRBD1. The germline CDR1 and CDR2 sequences are LNHNV and YYDKDF (reference sequence). The CDR3 totals 20 residues. With V trimmed by 1 base and J by 4 bases, 20 bases remained unmatched. The CDR3 loop reads CATSRVGGVVTSGGVYGYTF. The CDR3 coding sequence is TGTGCCACCAGCAGAGTTGGTGGAGTAGTCACCTCAGGGGGCGTCTATGGCTACACCTTC.

This clonotype turned up a few times. The V call is TRBV5-1, the J call TRBJ2-5; tentatively, D is TRBD1 (5 bases). The CDR3 covers 14 residues. CDR1 and CDR2 from the germline V gene are SGHRS and YFSETQ. Between the trimmed V and J ends, which lost 1 base and 3 bases, there was a span of 10 bases. The CDR3 nucleotides are TGCGCCAGCAGCTTGTATGGGGCGGAAGAGACCCAGTACTTC. Its translation is CASSLYGAEETQYF.

The chain links TRBV27 to TRBJ2-7; D perhaps matches TRBD2 (6 bases). The V end lost 0 bases, the J end lost 6 bases, and 15 bases lay between the germline ends. Germline-derived CDR1 and CDR2 are MNHEY and SMNVEV (reference sequence). CDR3 length: 15 amino acids. CDR3 region: CASSLSGGDLGEQYF. DNA for the CDR3: TGTGCCAGCAGTTTATCCGGAGGGGATCTTGGCGAGCAGTACTTC.

In its sample, this clonotype was seen a few times. The chain has TRBV3-1 and TRBJ2-7, with TRBD1 as a possible D gene (6 bases). V was clipped by 3 bases and J by 0 bases, with 12 bases between them. In germline, CDR1 is LGHDT, CDR2 YNNKEL (reference sequence). The CDR3 has 15 residues. In DNA, the CDR3 is TGTGCCAGCAGCCAGGGACATGGACCCTCCTACGAGCAGTACTTC. Translating it yields CASSQGHGPSYEQYF.